The rows below give T cell receptor beta chains drawn from one sample of a study of tumor-infiltrating lymphocytes in localized non-small cell lung cancer. This table comes from immunoSEQ multiplex PCR, and its TCRdb copy is limited to in-frame clones, with some not included. The table records over 7,000 clones, approximately 71% of them present only once. Sequencing was done on a sample of uninvolved lung tissue not adjacent to the tumor. The receptors were gathered from a human donor with non-small cell lung cancer. Both conserved end residues are part of each CDR3. A D gene is named only where the DNA matches it firmly. Rows may omit the clone size; those that give it use once, few, many or a size class.

size	D	V	J	CDR3	DNA
.	TRBD2	TRBV29-1	TRBJ2-7	CSVRLAGSYEQYF	TGCAGCGTACGACTAGCGGGCTCCTACGAGCAGTACTTC
.	.	TRBV14	TRBJ1-1	CASSQQYNTEAFF	TGTGCCAGCAGCCAACAATACAACACTGAAGCTTTCTTT
.	.	TRBV28	TRBJ2-7	CAWSTQRDNKYEQYF	TGTGCCTGGTCGACCCAAAGGGACAATAAATACGAGCAGTACTTC
.	.	TRBV2	TRBJ1-5	CASREGWPQHF	TGTGCCAGCAGAGAAGGGTGGCCCCAGCATTTT
.	.	TRBV28	TRBJ1-5	CASNQWGPQHF	TGTGCCAGCAATCAGTGGGGGCCCCAGCATTTT
.	.	TRBV28	TRBJ1-4	CASISSLQGAVNEKLFF	TGTGCCAGCATCTCGTCTTTACAAGGGGCCGTTAATGAAAAACTGTTTTTT
.	.	TRBV6-5	TRBJ2-3	CASSATLTDTQYF	TGTGCCAGCAGTGCTACTTTAACAGATACGCAGTATTTT
once	.	TRBV10-3	TRBJ1-5	CAIRQGLESNQPQHF	TGTGCCATCAGACAGGGATTAGAAAGCAATCAGCCCCAGCATTTT
.	.	TRBV6-1	TRBJ1-2	CASTSGVDGYTF	TGTGCCAGCACCTCCGGGGTGGATGGCTACACCTTC
.	TRBD1	TRBV30	TRBJ1-3	CAWGAVLGQSSGNTIYF	TGTGCCTGGGGCGCGGTCCTGGGACAGAGCTCTGGAAACACCATATATTTT
few	TRBD2	TRBV7-7	TRBJ2-1	CASSLGPAGVQVF	TGTGCCAGCAGCTTAGGCCCAGCGGGAGTCCAAGTCTTC
.	.	TRBV19	TRBJ1-2	CASSEKGRSYTF	TGTGCCAGTAGTGAGAAGGGAAGGAGCTACACCTTC
.	TRBD2	TRBV5-6	TRBJ2-7	CASSWGGTPYEQYF	TGTGCCAGCAGCTGGGGAGGGACGCCCTACGAGCAGTACTTC
.	.	TRBV19	TRBJ2-7	CASSTFGAGTYEQYF	TGTGCCAGTAGTACCTTCGGGGCAGGGACCTACGAGCAGTACTTC
.	.	TRBV10-2	TRBJ2-2	CAAGAGKNTGELFF	TGCGCCGCGGGGGCAGGGAAGAACACCGGGGAGCTGTTTTTT
.	TRBD2	TRBV2	TRBJ2-2	CAISPSGGAGAGELFF	TGTGCCATCTCCCCTAGCGGGGGGGCCGGGGCCGGGGAGCTGTTTTTT
.	TRBD1	TRBV28	TRBJ1-2	CASSLTGAGYTF	TGTGCCAGCAGTTTAACAGGGGCTGGCTACACCTTC
.	TRBD1	TRBV30	TRBJ2-5	CAWSPKDRLPQETQYF	TGTGCCTGGAGTCCGAAGGACAGGCTTCCCCAAGAGACCCAGTACTTC
.	.	TRBV20-1	TRBJ2-7	CSARGTDEQYF	TGCAGTGCTAGGGGAACGGACGAGCAGTACTTC
.	TRBD2	TRBV6-4	TRBJ2-3	CASSDSSGGSDTQYF	TGTGCCAGCAGTGACTCTAGCGGGGGTTCAGATACGCAGTATTTT
.	TRBD2	TRBV7-2	TRBJ2-7	CASSILAGGPGEQYF	TGTGCCAGCAGCATACTAGCGGGGGGTCCGGGCGAGCAGTACTTC
.	TRBD1	TRBV5-1	TRBJ1-2	CASSLAQGTGESGYTF	TGCGCCAGCAGCTTGGCTCAGGGAACAGGGGAATCCGGCTACACCTTC
.	TRBD2	TRBV2	TRBJ2-7	CASSGGGLGSYEQYF	TGTGCCAGCAGCGGGGGGGGGCTCGGCTCCTACGAGCAGTACTTC
.	.	TRBV2	TRBJ2-1	CASSVATSSYNEQFF	TGTGCCAGCAGTGTAGCTACCAGCTCCTACAATGAGCAGTTCTTC